The next 29 T cell receptor beta chains were all read from a single sample in a study of molecular identifiers for immune sequencing clone quantification. Using its own MiXCR run on the PCR reads, TCRdb lists one record per CDR3 protein. The repertoire has about 300,000 distinct CDR3 sequences, about 20% of them found once; the top ten carry more than 0.8%. Input material: naive CD8+ T cells from blood, with Jurkat cell RNA spiked in. Sample subset: FACS-sorted CD8+CD4-CCR7+CD45RA+ naive T cells. These receptor sequences come from a human donor in good health. Some libraries in this study had Jurkat cell RNA spiked in.

The V gene is TRBV3-1, the J gene TRBJ2-1; no clear D. Trimming stripped 1 base from V and 1 base from J, with 11 bases between. Germline lookup yields CDR1 LGHDT and CDR2 YNNKEL (reference sequence). The CDR3 contains 16 residues. CDR3 nucleotide sequence: TGTGCCAGCAGCCAAGGAAAGGGTTTATCCTACAATGAGCAGTTCTTC. This codes for CASSQGKGLSYNEQFF.

Of note for this clonotype: This could be a read error, since a much larger clone is one nucleotide away. Lacking the conserved final phenylalanine or tryptophan, this CDR3 likely reflects a read error. V and J are TRBV11-2 and TRBJ2-1; D is possibly TRBD2 (6 bases). V was pared by 5 bases and J by 0 bases, with 11 bases between. The CDR3 covers 15 residues. Looked up from germline, CDR1 is SGHAT and CDR2 is FQNNGV. The CDR3 loop is CASSPGDSSYNEQFS. The DNA of the CDR3 is TGTGCCAGCAGCCCGGGAGACAGCTCCTACAATGAGCAGTTCTCC.

This clonotype was recorded many times. This chain uses TRBV19 with TRBJ1-1; D unclear. Germline V gives CDR1 LNHDA, CDR2 SQIVND (reference sequence). The germline V and J ends were trimmed by 3 bases and 2 bases, with 10 bases remaining between them. This CDR3 has 14 amino acids. The CDR3 coding sequence is TGTGCCAGTAGTATTGCCCCTCTCAACACTGAAGCTTTCTTT. Its translation is CASSIAPLNTEAFF.

This clonotype was found many times. The chain employs TRBV11-2 and TRBJ2-1; tentative D call: TRBD1 (6 bases). Germline V lookup: CDR1 SGHAT, CDR2 FQNNGV. The CDR3 has 12 residues. Trimming removed 4 bases from V and 10 bases from J, with 11 bases in between. The CDR3 reads CASSSGDPEQFF. The CDR3 DNA reads TGTGCCAGCAGCTCAGGGGACCCCGAGCAGTTCTTC.

This clonotype was detected ten times or more. The chain employs TRBV2 and TRBJ1-1; D unclear. CDR1 is SNHLY, CDR2 FYNNEI, per germline. Trimming removed 3 bases from V and 0 bases from J, with 5 bases in between. The CDR3 consists of 13 residues. As DNA, the CDR3 is TGTGCCAGCAGTGAGCACTTGAACACTGAAGCTTTCTTT. Translation: CASSEHLNTEAFF.

This clonotype was observed at least ten times. The J gene is TRBJ2-7, the V gene TRBV5-6; 7 bases line up with TRBD2. V lost 3 bases to trimming and J lost 3 bases; unmatched junction nucleotides: 6. This CDR3 region has 14 residues. Looked up from germline, CDR1 is SGHDT and CDR2 is YYEEEE. CDR3 residues: CASSSGLSFYEQYF. DNA of the CDR3: TGTGCCAGCAGCTCGGGACTATCGTTCTACGAGCAGTACTTC.

This clonotype was observed at least ten times. CDR3 sequence: CSGEELDSYEQYF. Here the CDR3 DNA reads TGCAGTGGGGAAGAGCTGGATTCCTACGAGCAGTACTTC. V gene TRBV20-1 combines with J gene TRBJ2-7; D is undetermined. Germline CDR1 and CDR2: DFQATT and SNEGSKA (reference sequence). V lost 7 bases and J 1 base, leaving 14 bases between the germline ends. CDR3 length equals 13 residues.

As to this clonotype: A read error may be the cause here, since a much bigger clone is one base away. The chain employs TRBV5-1 and TRBJ1-4; the match to TRBD1 covers 8 bases. V lost 0 bases to trimming and J lost 3 bases; unmatched junction nucleotides: 4. This CDR3 is built from 16 residues. From germline, CDR1 is SGHRS and CDR2 YFSETQ. As DNA, the CDR3 is TGCGCCAGCAGCTTGGCCCCAGGGGGCCCTAATGAAAAACTGTTTTTT. Amino acids: CASSLAPGGPNEKLFF. Variable domain in full (rest from reference TRBV5-1 and TRBJ1-4): KAGVTQTPRYLIKTRGQQVTLSCSPISGHRSVSWYQQTPGQGLQFLFEYFSETQRNKGNFPGRFSGRQFSNSRSEMNVSTLELGDSALYLCASSLAPGGPNEKLFFGSGTQLSVL.

At least ten counts were recorded for this clonotype. V usage is TRBV4-2 and J usage is TRBJ1-1; TRBD1 agrees at 12 bases. V was clipped by 3 bases and J by 6 bases; unmatched bases: 11. The germline gives CDR1 LGHNA, CDR2 YNFKEQ. This CDR3 is 17 amino acids long. CDR3 loop: CASSHGTGTGGESEAFF. CDR3 DNA sequence: TGTGCCAGCAGCCATGGAACCGGGACAGGGGGCGAATCTGAAGCTTTCTTT.

V and J are TRBV2 and TRBJ1-6, with D maybe TRBD1 (5 bases). The CDR3 loop spans 15 amino acids. Between the trimmed V and J ends, which lost 4 bases and 5 bases, there was a span of 12 bases. The germline V gene encodes CDR1 SNHLY and CDR2 FYNNEI. The chain's CDR3 is CASSGTRDHNSPLHF. DNA for the CDR3: TGTGCCAGCAGTGGGACAAGAGATCATAATTCACCCCTCCACTTT.

This clonotype was observed at least ten times. The junction shows a germline mismatch at one end, possibly a read error. The rearrangement joins TRBV18 to TRBJ2-5; no definite D call. This CDR3 is built from 13 residues. Germline CDR1 reads KGHSH; CDR2 reads LQKENI. As DNA, the CDR3 is TGTGCCAGCTCCCCGAGAGACCAGGAGACCCAGTACTTC. Its translation is CASSPRDQETQYF.

This clonotype occurred many times. The rearrangement uses TRBV5-1 and TRBJ2-1; D might be TRBD2 (5 bases). The CDR3 consists of 16 residues. Trimming took 0 bases from V and 2 from J, leaving 12 bases between them. Per the germline V gene, CDR1 is SGHRS and CDR2 is YFSETQ. CDR3 in amino acids: CASSLVWETAYNEQFF. CDR3 DNA: TGCGCCAGCAGCTTGGTTTGGGAGACGGCCTACAATGAGCAGTTCTTC.

This clonotype was observed many times. The chain joins TRBV25-1 to TRBJ1-1; possible D gene TRBD1, 5 bases. Germline V CDR1 and CDR2: MGHDK, SYGVNS. The CDR3 length is 14 residues. Trimming stripped 6 bases from V and 7 bases from J, with 18 bases between. CDR3 sequence reads: CASSREWDLIEAFF. The CDR3 nucleotides are TGTGCCAGCAGCCGGGAATGGGACTTAATTGAAGCTTTCTTT.

Ten or more counts support this clonotype. This sequence joins TRBV7-6 and TRBJ2-2; D tentatively reads TRBD1 or TRBD2 (5 bases each). Looked up from germline, CDR1 is SGHVS and CDR2 is FNYEAQ. The V gene lost 8 bases and the J gene lost 2 bases, with 18 bases spanning the gap. This CDR3 spans 16 amino acids. The CDR3 is CASSGSAGANTGELFF. CDR3 DNA sequence: TGTGCCAGCTCCGGGTCGGCCGGGGCAAACACCGGGGAGCTGTTTTTT. Drawing the rest from reference TRBV7-6 and TRBJ2-2, the complete variable domain is GAGVSQSPRYKVTKRGQDVALRCDPISGHVSLYWYRQALGQGPEFLTYFNYEAQQDKSGLPNDRFSAERPEGSISTLTIQRTEQRDSAMYRCASSGSAGANTGELFFGEGSRLTVL.

About this clonotype: Being one base from a much bigger clone, this may be a read error. In DNA form, the CDR3 reads TGTGACAGTAGTATCGAGGGCGCCTCAACTAATGAAAAACTGTTTTTT. It encodes CDSSIEGASTNEKLFF. The chain has TRBV19 and TRBJ1-4, with no clear D. This CDR3 region has 16 residues. The germline gives CDR1 LNHDA, CDR2 SQIVND (reference sequence).

This clonotype showed up many times. The J gene is TRBJ2-3, the V gene TRBV7-9; D gene uncertain. Per germline, CDR1 SEHNR and CDR2 FQNEAQ (reference sequence). This CDR3 comprises 16 residues. The V and J ends lost 2 bases and 1 base respectively, with 13 bases between them. CDR3 region: CASSLSRSPGTDTQYF. CDR3 bases: TGTGCCAGCAGCTTATCGCGGTCCCCTGGCACAGATACGCAGTATTTT.

The chain couples TRBV5-1 to TRBJ2-7, with 13 bases fitting TRBD2. The V gene's germline CDR1 is SGHRS and CDR2 YFSETQ. This CDR3 has 18 amino acids. J was trimmed by 0 bases and V by 4 bases; bases with no gene match: 10. For the CDR3, the DNA is TGCGCCAGCAGCGGGTTAGGACTAGCGGGGGACCTCTCCTACGAGCAGTACTTC. Its protein is CASSGLGLAGDLSYEQYF.

J is TRBJ2-1 and V is TRBV19; 10 bases are shared with TRBD2. The length of the CDR3 is 15 residues. Germline V gene data show CDR1 as LNHDA and CDR2 as SQIVND (reference sequence). The ends lost 6 bases at V and 3 bases at J; junction bases unmatched: 5. CDR3 protein: CASSPVAGGYNEQFF. The CDR3 region has the DNA TGTGCCAGTAGCCCCGTAGCGGGGGGCTACAATGAGCAGTTCTTC.

This clonotype occurred once. A far larger clone is one nucleotide away, so this likely arose from a read error. The chain links TRBV18 to TRBJ2-7; D is unresolved. The CDR3 loop spans 13 amino acids. Germline values: CDR1 KGHSH, CDR2 LQKENI. In DNA, the CDR3 is TGTGCCAGCCCACCACCAGGAGCCTACGAGCAGTACTTC. This gives the protein CASPPPGAYEQYF.

This clonotype was counted many times. The J gene is TRBJ2-3, the V gene TRBV2; TRBD1 is a possible D gene (6 bases). This CDR3 spans 18 amino acids. Deletions cut 3 bases from V and 2 bases from J, with 21 bases between. Germline V gene data show CDR1 as SNHLY and CDR2 as FYNNEI. DNA of the CDR3: TGTGCCAGCAGTGAGAGACAGGAAGCTGCGATTAACACAGATACGCAGTATTTT. The encoded protein is CASSERQEAAINTDTQYF.

This clonotype has only a few counts. Since a much larger clone is just one base distant, this may be a read error. This chain connects TRBV24-1 to TRBJ2-1; weak D call: TRBD1 (6 bases). The CDR3 length is 13 residues. V was pared by 9 bases and J by 9 bases, with 17 bases between. Germline-derived CDR1 and CDR2 are KGHDR and SFDVKD. CDR3 in DNA: TGTGCCACCGGGAGCAGGGGCGAAGGTGAGCAGTTCTTC. Translation: CATGSRGEGEQFF.

About this clonotype: This sequence may be a read error, since a much larger clone differs from it by one base. The conserved phenylalanine or tryptophan normally closing the CDR3 is absent here, so this likely arose from a read error. The chain employs TRBV11-2 and TRBJ2-7, with TRBD2 matching over 7 bases. V shed 4 bases, J shed 2 bases, and the junction held 5 bases outside the gene matches. Germline-derived CDR1 and CDR2 are SGHAT and FQNNGV. This CDR3 has 14 residues. The CDR3 spells CASSSGLVAYEQYL. The CDR3 DNA reads TGTGCCAGCAGCTCCGGACTAGTTGCCTACGAGCAGTACCTC.

The chain is built from TRBV4-1 and TRBJ2-3; 13 positions agree with TRBD2. The CDR3 totals 18 residues. Trimming cost V 3 bases and J 0 bases; bases outside gene matches: 6. The germline V gene has CDR1 MGHRA and CDR2 YSYEKL. This CDR3 reads CASSHRTSGGTSTDTQYF. The CDR3 DNA is TGCGCCAGCAGCCATCGGACTAGCGGGGGAACTAGCACAGATACGCAGTATTTT.

This clonotype came up a few times. The CDR3 protein is CASSGQGAITDTQYF. As DNA, the CDR3 is TGTGCCAGCAGTGGACAGGGCGCTATCACGGATACGCAGTATTTT. V is TRBV7-6 and J is TRBJ2-3, with 8 bases fitting TRBD1. The CDR3 runs to 15 residues. Per the germline V gene, CDR1 is SGHVS and CDR2 is FNYEAQ. V was clipped by 6 bases and J by 6 bases; unmatched bases: 11.

Worth noting for this clonotype: A read error is possible here, since a much larger clone lies one base away. This is likely a read error, given that the CDR3 carries no conserved phenylalanine or tryptophan at its end. The rearrangement joins TRBV7-9 to TRBJ1-1, with D possibly matching TRBD1 (5 bases). Germline V gives CDR1 SEHNR, CDR2 FQNEAQ (reference sequence). CDR3 length: 15 amino acids. V lost 2 bases and J 2 bases, leaving 12 bases between the germline ends. DNA for the CDR3: TGTGCCAGCAGCTTAATCCAGGGTGGAAACACTGAAGCTTTCCTT. It codes for CASSLIQGGNTEAFL.

In its sample, this clonotype was seen many times. The rearrangement uses TRBV4-1 and TRBJ2-7, with D possibly TRBD2 on 5 matching bases. This CDR3 is built from 13 residues. V lost 1 base to trimming and J lost 5 bases, with 9 bases between them. Germline loops: CDR1 MGHRA, CDR2 YSYEKL. In DNA form, the CDR3 reads TGCGCCAGCAGCCAAGCCGGGAATAACGAGCAGTACTTC. This codes for CASSQAGNNEQYF.

Turning to this clonotype: A read error may explain this, as a much larger clone is one base away. The V gene is TRBV14, the J gene TRBJ1-2, with D possibly TRBD1 on 5 matching bases. The CDR3 sequence is 14 residues long. Germline CDR1 is SGHDN and CDR2 is FVKESK. The CDR3: CTSSPSGGPYGYTF. In DNA form, the CDR3 reads TGTACCAGCAGCCCCTCCGGGGGTCCCTATGGCTACACCTTC.

This clonotype has only a few counts. This sequence may be a read error, since a much larger clone differs from it by one base. This chain uses TRBV5-1 with TRBJ2-3; weak D call: TRBD1 (6 bases). Germline loops: CDR1 SGHRS, CDR2 YFSETQ. There are 15 residues in the CDR3. In DNA form, the CDR3 reads TGCGCCAGCAGCTTGAGCCAGGGGTCCACAGATACGGAGTATTTT. It is translated as CASSLSQGSTDTEYF.

With respect to this clonotype: This sequence may be a read error, since a much larger clone differs from it by one base. The J gene is TRBJ2-7, the V gene TRBV20-1; weak D call: TRBD2 (6 bases). Germline assignment: CDR1 DFQATT and CDR2 SNEGSKA (reference sequence). This CDR3 has 14 residues. The CDR3 reads CSAPALASWDELYF. The CDR3 nucleotides read TGCAGTGCGCCAGCACTAGCTTCTTGGGACGAGCTGTACTTC.